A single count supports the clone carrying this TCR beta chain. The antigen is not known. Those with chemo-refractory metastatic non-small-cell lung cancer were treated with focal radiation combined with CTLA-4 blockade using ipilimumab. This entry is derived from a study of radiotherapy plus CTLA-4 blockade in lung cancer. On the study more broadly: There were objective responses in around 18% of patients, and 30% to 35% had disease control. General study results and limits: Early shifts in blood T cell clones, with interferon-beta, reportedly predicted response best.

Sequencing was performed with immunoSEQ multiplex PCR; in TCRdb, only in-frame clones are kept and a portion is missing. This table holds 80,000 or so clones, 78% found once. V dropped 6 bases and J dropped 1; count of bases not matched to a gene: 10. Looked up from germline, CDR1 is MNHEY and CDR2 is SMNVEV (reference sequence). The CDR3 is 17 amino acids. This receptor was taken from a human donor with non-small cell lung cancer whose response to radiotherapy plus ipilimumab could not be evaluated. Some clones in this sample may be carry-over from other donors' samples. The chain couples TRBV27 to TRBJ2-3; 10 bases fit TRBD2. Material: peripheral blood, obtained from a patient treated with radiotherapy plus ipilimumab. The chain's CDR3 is CASSPGTSAPRTDTQYF. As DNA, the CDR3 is TGTGCCAGCAGCCCCGGGACTAGCGCCCCCCGCACAGATACGCAGTATTTT.